The 11 T cell receptor beta chains below were found in one sample sequenced in a study of shared clonotypes between healthy human individuals. TCRdb keeps only in-frame clones here, not all; method: immunoSEQ multiplex PCR. The table lists roughly 2 million clones, around 95% of them singletons, with approximately 0.13% in the top ten. The specimen was naive CD4+ T cells sorted from blood. Subset denoted: CD45RA+ positively selected. The receptors derive from a man between 18 and 35 years old in good health.

CDR3 sequence reads: CASSKRTRIGETQYF. CDR3 nucleotides: TGTGCCAGCAGCAAACGAACCAGGATTGGGGAGACCCAGTACTTC. The chain has TRBV11-2 and TRBJ2-5; D is undetermined. The V and J ends lost 5 bases and 5 bases respectively, with 18 bases between them. The V gene's germline CDR1 is SGHAT and CDR2 FQNNGV. CDR3 length equals 15 residues.

This clone was picked up a small number of times. The chain uses TRBV30 and TRBJ1-1, with D maybe TRBD1 (5 bases). The CDR3 spans 14 residues. Germline CDR1 reads GTSNPN; CDR2 reads SVGIG (reference sequence). The germline V and J ends were trimmed by 4 bases and 8 bases, with 20 bases remaining between them. The CDR3 DNA reads as TGTGCCTGGACCGCCGGGACCCGCTCGACCGAAGCTTTCTTT. It yields the protein CAWTAGTRSTEAFF.

This chain uses TRBV15 with TRBJ2-7, with 7 bases that match TRBD1. Per the germline V gene, CDR1 is LNHNV and CDR2 is YYDKDF (reference sequence). Losses at the gene ends were 3 bases for V and 6 bases for J; bases not matched to a gene: 5. The CDR3 covers 13 residues. The CDR3 loop reads CATSRLTGSEQYF. The CDR3 DNA is TGTGCCACCAGCAGGTTGACAGGGTCCGAGCAGTACTTC.

This chain links TRBV27 with TRBJ2-7; D not certain. This CDR3 is built from 15 residues. Between the trimmed V and J ends, which lost 3 bases and 3 bases, there was a span of 15 bases. Per germline, CDR1 MNHEY and CDR2 SMNVEV (reference sequence). DNA for the CDR3: TGTGCCAGCAGTTTCGTAGGGCTCAAAGACTACGAGCAGTACTTC. This translates into CASSFVGLKDYEQYF.

The chain couples TRBV27 to TRBJ2-7; 9 bases are shared with TRBD2. Germline V gene data show CDR1 as MNHEY and CDR2 as SMNVEV (reference sequence). V lost 6 bases, J lost 3 bases, and 9 bases stayed unmatched. The CDR3 totals 15 residues. Written as DNA, the CDR3 is TGTGCCAGCAGACTACACTATAGCGGGGGCTACGAGCAGTACTTC. Translation gives CASRLHYSGGYEQYF.

This sequence joins TRBV2 and TRBJ2-5, with 9 positions matching TRBD2. The CDR3 runs to 14 residues. Germline CDR1 SNHLY, CDR2 FYNNEI. CDR3 region: CATRRGGPQETQYF. The CDR3 region has the DNA TGTGCGACCAGGCGGGGGGGACCCCAAGAGACCCAGTACTTC.

J is TRBJ2-7 and V is TRBV12-5; D may match TRBD1 or TRBD2 (7 bases each). The germline V gene has CDR1 LGHNT and CDR2 FRNRAP. This CDR3 spans 13 amino acids. With 5 bases removed from V and 6 bases from J, the gap between germline ends came to 14 bases. The CDR3 reads CASGLARGGEQYF. CDR3 DNA: TGTGCTAGTGGTCTCGCCAGGGGGGGCGAGCAGTACTTC.

The J gene is TRBJ2-2, the V gene TRBV5-1, with a weak D call TRBD2 (6 bases). The CDR3 has 16 amino acids. V lost 4 bases and J 0 bases, leaving 13 bases between the germline ends. Per the germline V gene, CDR1 is SGHRS and CDR2 is YFSETQ. CDR3 region: CASSRRETSNTGELFF. The CDR3 bases are TGCGCCAGCAGCCGTCGGGAGACGTCGAACACCGGGGAGCTGTTTTTT.

V and J are TRBV6-5 and TRBJ2-4; tentative D call: TRBD2 (7 bases). CDR1 is MNHEY, CDR2 SVGAGI, per germline. The germline V and J ends were trimmed by 2 bases and 7 bases, with 15 bases remaining between them. The CDR3 extends over 15 amino acids. This CDR3 is CASSYGGGGQNIQYF. CDR3 nucleotide sequence: TGTGCCAGCAGTTACGGCGGGGGTGGACAGAACATTCAGTACTTC.

This chain uses TRBV4-3 with TRBJ2-7; 12 nucleotides line up with TRBD2. The CDR3 spans 19 residues. Looked up from germline, CDR1 is LGHNA and CDR2 is YSLEER. The V and J ends lost 3 bases and 6 bases, in that order; junction bases with no gene match: 18. The CDR3 spells CASSQNPPPLAGGRGEQYF. DNA of the CDR3: TGCGCCAGCAGCCAGAACCCCCCTCCACTAGCGGGAGGACGCGGCGAGCAGTACTTC.

Comment on this clone: This sample includes further DNA sequences coding for the same CDR3. CDR3 loop: CASSLGQGGYGYTF. In DNA form, the CDR3 reads TGTGCCAGCAGCTTAGGGCAGGGGGGTTATGGCTACACCTTC. V gene TRBV7-2 combines with J gene TRBJ1-2; TRBD1 aligns across 7 bases. The CDR3 loop spans 14 amino acids. Germline CDR1 reads SGHTA; CDR2 reads FQGNSA. The V and J ends lost 1 base and 5 bases, in that order; junction bases with no gene match: 4.